Listed below are T cell receptor beta chains from one sample, sequenced in a study of blood T cell repertoires in COVID-19. Produced via immunoSEQ multiplex PCR; TCRdb's table is partial and in-frame only. The data contain some 97,000 clones, roughly 92% of them singletons. Source material: peripheral blood. Receptors were obtained from a man in his sixties with acute or convalescent COVID-19. The CDR3 runs from the conserved cysteine through the conserved F or W. D genes are given only for firm matches. Clone size is not always given. Where it is, it says once, few, many or a class for expanded clones.

D gene	J gene	clone size	V gene	CDR3 DNA	CDR3 protein
TRBD1	TRBJ1-6	-	TRBV7-8	TGTGCCAGCAGCTTAGGGCAAGGGGACAGTAATTCACCCCTCCACTTT	CASSLGQGDSNSPLHF
TRBD1	TRBJ1-1	-	TRBV2	TGTGCCAGCAGGGACAGGGACGATGAAGCTTTCTTT	CASRDRDDEAFF
-	TRBJ2-1	-	TRBV27	TGTGCCAGCAGTCCGCTAGGAGAGTCCTACAATGAGCAGTTCTTC	CASSPLGESYNEQFF
TRBD2	TRBJ2-1	-	TRBV4-1	TGCGCCAGCAGCCGGATTACTAGCGGGAGGGCCGATGAGCAGTTCTTC	CASSRITSGRADEQFF
TRBD1	TRBJ2-5	-	TRBV7-8	TGTGCCAGCAGCCCCTATGACAGGGCCCAAGAGACCCAGTACTTC	CASSPYDRAQETQYF
-	TRBJ2-6	-	TRBV15	TGTGCCACCAGCAGAGATGGGGCAGGGGTTGGGGCCAACGTCCTGACTTTC	CATSRDGAGVGANVLTF
-	TRBJ2-2	-	TRBV28	TGTGCCAGCAGTTTTTTGAGGGCCGGGGAGCTGTTTTTT	CASSFLRAGELFF
-	TRBJ2-5	-	TRBV3-1/TRBV3-2	TGTGCCAGCAGCCAAGATTCGTATAAGGGAGTAGGAGAGACCCAGTACTTC	CASSQDSYKGVGETQYF
TRBD1	TRBJ1-6	-	TRBV27	TGTGCCAGCAGTTCCCTTGGACAGGTGATTCGTAATTCACCCCTCCACTTT	CASSSLGQVIRNSPLHF
TRBD1	TRBJ1-4	-	TRBV4-1	TGCGCCAGCAGCAAAACCACAGGGGGATGGGAAAAACTGTTTTTT	CASSKTTGGWEKLFF
TRBD2	TRBJ2-1	-	TRBV5-1	TGCGCCAGCAGCTTGGGCGGGAGAGGGAATGAGCAGTTCTTC	CASSLGGRGNEQFF
-	TRBJ2-5	-	TRBV28	TGTGCCAGCAGTTTGTCGGACAGTAAAGAGACCCAGTACTTC	CASSLSDSKETQYF
TRBD1	TRBJ1-1	-	TRBV30	TGTGCCTGGAGTCGGGACAGCGCCGAAGCTTTCTTT	CAWSRDSAEAFF
TRBD2	TRBJ2-5	-	TRBV7-8	TGTGCCAGCAGGCCCCTAGCGGACCTGGCCGAGGGAGAGACCCAGTACTTC	CASRPLADLAEGETQYF
TRBD1	TRBJ2-7	-	TRBV9	TGTGCCAGCTCCCGAGCGGACAGGGGGTACGACGAGCAGTACTTC	CASSRADRGYDEQYF
-	TRBJ2-6	-	TRBV5-4	TGTGCCAGCAGCTTTAAACAGGCGCCAAGTAACGTCCTGACTTTC	CASSFKQAPSNVLTF
-	TRBJ2-7	-	TRBV7-9	TGTGCCAGCAGCTTAAGGCCCCGGCGAGAGGGATTCGACGAGCAGTACTTC	CASSLRPRREGFDEQYF
TRBD1	TRBJ1-1	-	TRBV19	TGTGCCAGTAGTGCTTACAGGGGGGCGGTCATGAACACTGAAGCTTTCTTT	CASSAYRGAVMNTEAFF
-	TRBJ2-3	-	TRBV25-1	TGTGCCAGCAGTGAAGCGGTGGGCACAGATACGCAGTATTTT	CASSEAVGTDTQYF
-	TRBJ1-4	-	TRBV19	TGTGCCAGTAGTCAGGGGTTGTATGAAAAACTGTTTTTT	CASSQGLYEKLFF
-	TRBJ1-2	-	TRBV4-1	TGCGCCAGCAGCCTCCTAAGCGGGACCCCTAACTATGGCTACACCTTC	CASSLLSGTPNYGYTF
TRBD2	TRBJ2-1	-	TRBV7-9	TGTGCCAGCAGCCCTCGGGGGGGACTGGAATCCTACAATGAGCAGTTCTTC	CASSPRGGLESYNEQFF
TRBD1	TRBJ2-5	-	TRBV6-5	TGTGCCAGCAGTCTATCCGGGACAGAACAAGAGACCCAGTACTTC	CASSLSGTEQETQYF
-	TRBJ1-2	-	TRBV9	TGTGCCAGCAGCGTAGCTACAGTGGGGAGCTATGGCTACACCTTC	CASSVATVGSYGYTF
-	TRBJ2-1	-	TRBV12-5	TGTGCTAGTGGTTTGGTAGCAGGGGCTACCTACAATGAGCAGTTCTTC	CASGLVAGATYNEQFF
TRBD1	TRBJ2-5	-	TRBV18	TGTGCCAGCTCACCACTTTCTGGGACAGCTCAAGAGACCCAGTACTTC	CASSPLSGTAQETQYF
TRBD2	TRBJ2-7	once	TRBV5-1	TGCGCCAGCAGAGGAGCGGGAGGTTCCAACGAGCAGTACTTC	CASRGAGGSNEQYF
TRBD1	TRBJ2-5	-	TRBV19	TGTGCCAGTAAGGGACAGGGCCAAGAGACCCAGTACTTC	CASKGQGQETQYF
TRBD2	TRBJ2-7	-	TRBV19	TGTGCCAGTAGTTCGTTTCTAGCGGGAGGGCCGGACGAGCAGTACTTC	CASSSFLAGGPDEQYF
-	TRBJ1-2	-	TRBV6-5	TGTGCCACCTTCGAGCCCTATGGCTACACCTTC	CATFEPYGYTF
-	TRBJ1-3	-	TRBV7-9	TGTGCCAGCAGCTTAAACCAGTACTCTGGAAACACCATATATTTT	CASSLNQYSGNTIYF
-	TRBJ1-1	-	TRBV24-1	TGTGCCACCAGTGTAGCGGGGGCCGAGTCTCCTGGCACTGAAGCTTTCTTT	CATSVAGAESPGTEAFF
-	TRBJ2-3	-	TRBV5-4	TGTGCCAGCAGCTACGGCGGTAGCACAGATACGCAGTATTTT	CASSYGGSTDTQYF
-	TRBJ2-2	once	TRBV10-1	TGCGCCAGCAGTGTGCAACCGAGGACCGGGGAGCTGTTTTTT	CASSVQPRTGELFF
TRBD2	TRBJ2-1	-	TRBV27	TGTGCCAGCAGTTTAGCGGGAGGGCTCGGTATAGAGCAGTTCTTC	CASSLAGGLGIEQFF
-	TRBJ1-3	-	TRBV25-1	TGTGCCAGCAGTGACCCTACTCGCGGGGGAACTGGAAACACCATATATTTT	CASSDPTRGGTGNTIYF
TRBD1	TRBJ2-5	-	TRBV5-1	TGCGCCAGCAGCTTGACGTACCGGGACAGAGAAGAGACCCAGTACTTC	CASSLTYRDREETQYF
TRBD2	TRBJ2-3	-	TRBV19	TGTGCCAGTGGACTAGCGGGAGGGCCCGGCACAGATACGCAGTATTTT	CASGLAGGPGTDTQYF
TRBD1	TRBJ2-2	-	TRBV29-1	TGCAGCGTTGCCACGACAGGGGGCGGGGAGCTGTTTTTT	CSVATTGGGELFF
-	TRBJ1-1	few	TRBV2	TGTGCCAGCAGTGAACTCGGGGGGGGATCCACTGAAGCTTTCTTT	CASSELGGGSTEAFF
TRBD2	TRBJ2-5	-	TRBV27	TGTGCCAGCAGTACCATACAACTAGCGGGAGTGGAGACCCAGTACTTC	CASSTIQLAGVETQYF